The 10 T cell receptor beta chains in this list originate from one sample, sequenced in a study of OX40 agonist ivuxolimab in advanced cancers. Repertoires were generated with immunoSEQ multiplex PCR, while TCRdb's copy carries only in-frame clones and drops some. The sample records 74,000 or so clones, approximately 95% being singletons. Sequencing used CD4+ or CD8+ T cells sorted from blood, obtained in a trial of the OX40 agonist ivuxolimab. The receptors here all came from an adult with an advanced solid tumor such as melanoma, head and neck, liver or kidney cancer.

The chain employs TRBV10-3 and TRBJ1-6; D remains ambiguous. With 3 bases removed from V and 6 bases from J, the gap between germline ends came to 15 bases. This CDR3 is 16 amino acids long. Germline CDR1 and CDR2: ENHRY and SYGVKD. CDR3 loop: CAISDTLGIANSPLHF. In DNA form, the CDR3 reads TGTGCCATCAGTGATACCCTGGGGATAGCTAATTCACCCCTCCACTTT.

This sequence joins TRBV19 and TRBJ1-4; 7 bases are shared with TRBD1. This CDR3 has 15 residues. Germline V gene sequence: CDR1 LNHDA, CDR2 SQIVND (reference sequence). V gave up 5 bases and J gave up 0 bases; unmatched junction bases: 3. DNA for the CDR3: TGTGCCAGTAGTCTCACAGGGGCAACTAATGAAAAACTGTTTTTT. It encodes CASSLTGATNEKLFF.

This sequence joins TRBV15 and TRBJ2-5, with D perhaps TRBD2 (5 bases). The germline V gene has CDR1 LNHNV and CDR2 YYDKDF (reference sequence). V was clipped by 4 bases and J by 3 bases, with 9 bases between them. The CDR3 is made up of 13 amino acids. This CDR3 is CATSMEAKETQYF. DNA for the CDR3: TGTGCCACCAGCATGGAGGCGAAAGAGACCCAGTACTTC.

The chain combines TRBV30 with TRBJ1-1, with D uncertain. V dropped 0 bases and J dropped 0 bases, with 8 bases sitting between them. The V gene's germline CDR1 is GTSNPN and CDR2 SVGIG (reference sequence). CDR3 length: 14 amino acids. DNA of the CDR3: TGTGCCTGGAGTGTACCTAATATGAACACTGAAGCTTTCTTT. Amino acids: CAWSVPNMNTEAFF.

The chain combines TRBV6-1 with TRBJ2-7; D perhaps matches TRBD1 (6 bases). Germline V gene lookup returns CDR1 MNHNS and CDR2 SASEGT. V lost 6 bases, J lost 2 bases, and 11 bases lay in between. This CDR3 has 13 residues. CDR3 sequence: CASRQGLAYEQYF. The CDR3 region has the DNA TGTGCCAGCAGGCAGGGGCTGGCCTACGAGCAGTACTTC.

The V and J genes are TRBV27 and TRBJ1-5; 10 bases line up with TRBD1. CDR1 is MNHEY, CDR2 SMNVEV, per germline (reference sequence). The length of the CDR3 is 15 residues. With V trimmed by 2 bases and J by 5 bases, 3 bases remained unmatched. CDR3 nucleotide sequence: TGTGCCAGCAGTTTAGACAGGGGGCCATATCAGCCCCAGCATTTT. Protein product: CASSLDRGPYQPQHF.

The chain couples TRBV28 to TRBJ2-2; a weak D match, TRBD2 (5 bases). This CDR3 has 16 amino acids. V shed 2 bases and J shed 5 bases, with 15 bases lying between them. CDR1 and CDR2 (germline): MDHEN, SYDVKM. CDR3 in amino acids: CASSLHRLPGTGELFF. CDR3 DNA sequence: TGTGCCAGCAGTTTACATCGACTGCCGGGGACCGGGGAGCTGTTTTTT.

This clone is a singleton in its sample. The genes are TRBV7-3 and TRBJ1-1; D is possibly TRBD1 (5 bases). The V end was cut by 5 bases, the J end by 5 bases, with 15 bases between. This CDR3 has 14 residues. Germline lookup yields CDR1 SGHTA and CDR2 FQGTGA. This CDR3 reads CASSPQGSSTEAFF. DNA of the CDR3: TGTGCCAGCAGCCCGCAGGGTTCGTCAACTGAAGCTTTCTTT. Full variable domain (rest looked up from reference TRBV7-3 and TRBJ1-1): GAGVSQTPSNKVTEKGKYVELRCDPISGHTALYWYRQSLGQGPEFLIYFQGTGAADDSGLPNDRFFAVRPEGSVSTLKIQRTERGDSAVYLCASSPQGSSTEAFFGQGTRLTVV.

This chain joins TRBV7-3 and TRBJ1-6; no clear D. The CDR3 runs 15 residues. Trimming pared 2 bases from V and 8 bases from J, leaving 13 bases between. From germline, CDR1 is SGHTA and CDR2 FQGTGA. The CDR3 nucleotides read TGTGCCAGCAGCTTACTCAGCGTCGGAGATTCACCCCTCCACTTT. Translating it yields CASSLLSVGDSPLHF.

In its sample, this clone was seen once. DNA of the CDR3: TGTGCCTGGAGCGGGAAATACAATGAGCAGTTCTTC. The encoded protein is CAWSGKYNEQFF. This chain joins TRBV30 and TRBJ2-1, with a possible D match to TRBD2 (5 bases). CDR3 size: 12 residues. Germline CDR1 and CDR2: GTSNPN and SVGIG (reference sequence). Trimming pared 3 bases from V and 4 bases from J, leaving 7 bases between. Based on the CDR3 plus reference TRBV30 and TRBJ2-1, the full variable domain is SQTIHQWPATLVQPVGSPLSLECTVEGTSNPNLYWYRQAAGRGLQLLFYSVGIGQISSEVPQNLSASRPQDRQFILSSKKLLLSDSGFYLCAWSGKYNEQFFGPGTRLTVL.